What follows is one TCR beta chain and its context. Germline CDR1 and CDR2: SGHDN and FVKESK. V shed 3 bases, J shed 4 bases, and the junction held 14 bases outside the gene matches. CDR3 length: 17 residues. The data derive from a study of blood T cell repertoires in COVID-19. Across the whole study: Samples came from the United States, Italy and Spain, spanning acute and convalescent COVID-19. PBMCs, B-cell-depleted T cells, or T cells were the source of the cDNA or gDNA that made up the material.

Source study methods: Cell counts per sample came from amplifying reference gene primers. Assay used: immunoSEQ multiplex PCR; TCRdb lists only in-frame clones, some missing. V and J calls and clone size come straight from that table; D and trimming were deduced from the DNA. The sample records over 200,000 clones, 83% being singletons. Sequencing used peripheral blood. The rearrangement uses TRBV14 and TRBJ1-2, with 7 bases identical to TRBD1. The origin of this receptor is a man aged 35 to 55 with active or convalescent COVID-19. CDR3 loop: CASSHLSPNDRVYGYTF. CDR3 coding DNA: TGTGCCAGCAGCCATTTGAGCCCGAATGACAGGGTCTATGGCTACACCTTC.